This T cell receptor beta chain was profiled in a study of Ad26.COV2.S vaccination and SARS-CoV-2 variants. Overall study context: Donor allocation was to the COV1001 Ad26.COV2.S trial arm.

Trimming at V came to 2 bases and at J to 2 bases, leaving 11 bases not matched to a gene. CDR1 and CDR2 from the germline V gene are SNHLY and FYNNEI. The CDR3 contains 17 residues. Indicated treatment: about 20 received Ad26.COV2.S at low or high dose, single or two shots; roughly five received placebo; per-sample allocation not given. Day 63 following the first vaccine or placebo injection was when the samples were taken. Note on this clone: Its antigen remains unknown.

This table comes from immunoSEQ multiplex PCR, and its TCRdb copy is limited to in-frame clones, with some not included. Among roughly 350,000 clones listed, around nine tenths were seen once. Study-wide results and caveats: The TCR-based breadth and depth measures might underestimate overall T cell responses.

Source: peripheral blood, taken in a trial of Ad26.COV2.S vaccine versus placebo. The clonotype was recovered from a person aged 18-65 years who received the Ad26.COV2.S COVID-19 vaccine or a placebo. V gene TRBV2 combines with J gene TRBJ2-5; 7 bases map to TRBD2. Here the CDR3 DNA reads TGTGCCAGCAGTGAAATCTGGGAGGGAATGAGGCAAGAGACCCAGTACTTC. This translates into CASSEIWEGMRQETQYF.